This T cell receptor (beta chain) was recovered during a study of T cell responses to AZD1222 COVID-19 vaccine. About the study: Investigators merged groups given second doses at roughly 4 or roughly 12 weeks.

Germline V gives CDR1 MDHEN, CDR2 SYDVKM. V gave up 4 bases and J gave up 0 bases, with 10 bases separating them. The CDR3 contains 15 residues. Profiling relied on immunoSEQ multiplex PCR, and the TCRdb table lists in-frame clones only, not all of them. The sample contains 65,000 to 85,000 clones, approximately 81% of which appear only once. The J gene is TRBJ1-3, the V gene TRBV28, with D maybe TRBD1 (5 bases). The source of this sequence is an adult in good health. Specimen: peripheral blood, collected on day 0 of AZD1222 vaccination. CDR3 in amino acids: CASSWGSNSGNTIYF. Written as DNA, the CDR3 is TGTGCCAGCAGTTGGGGCAGCAACTCTGGAAACACCATATATTTT.